Listed below are T cell receptor beta chains from one sample, sequenced in a study of siplizumab effects on memory and regulatory T cells. The table came from immunoSEQ multiplex PCR; TCRdb's copy has only in-frame clones and leaves some out. The table records 85,000 to 90,000 clones, about 90% of them present only once. The sample consisted of CD4+ T cells sorted from blood. These receptors all come from a human donor in good health. Each CDR3 is given with its conserved first and last residue. D genes are given only for firm matches. Size is stated for part of the rows, as once, few or many counts, or as a class when the clone is expanded.

abundance,v_gene,j_gene,d_gene,CDR3aa,CDR3nt
-,TRBV11-3,TRBJ1-3,-,CASSLEAGNSGNTIYF,TGTGCCAGCAGCTTAGAGGCAGGGAACTCTGGAAACACCATATATTTT
-,TRBV28,TRBJ1-6,-,CASSRRQTNSPLHF,TGTGCCAGCAGTCGCAGACAGACTAATTCACCCCTCCACTTT
-,TRBV7-7,TRBJ2-2,TRBD2,CASSMGLAGSGELFF,TGTGCTAGCAGCATGGGGCTAGCGGGGTCCGGGGAGCTGTTTTTT
-,TRBV30,TRBJ1-4,-,CAWSAQINEKLFF,TGTGCCTGGAGTGCACAGATTAATGAAAAACTGTTTTTT
once,TRBV7-9,TRBJ1-2,-,CADFTAGEAGHTF,TGTGCCGACTTTACCGCGGGGGAAGCAGGCCACACCTTC
-,TRBV7-2,TRBJ2-3,TRBD1,CASSLSQGVTDTQYF,TGTGCCAGCAGCTTATCACAGGGGGTCACAGATACGCAGTATTTT
once,TRBV5-1,TRBJ1-4,TRBD1,CASSQTGTGDEKLFF,TGCGCCAGCAGCCAAACCGGGACAGGGGATGAAAAACTGTTTTTT
-,TRBV30,TRBJ2-1,TRBD2,CAWSRPPGNSGKRGKQFF,TGTGCCTGGAGCCGCCCACCGGGGAATAGCGGGAAAAGGGGCAAGCAGTTCTTC
-,TRBV20-1,TRBJ2-7,-,CSAINWGEQYF,TGCAGTGCGATCAACTGGGGCGAGCAGTACTTC
-,TRBV19,TRBJ1-2,-,CATREMAGYTF,TGTGCCACCCGGGAAATGGCTGGCTACACCTTC
-,TRBV5-4,TRBJ2-2,-,CASSLAGQVTGELFF,TGTGCCAGCAGCTTGGCCGGGCAGGTCACCGGGGAGCTGTTTTTT
-,TRBV29-1,TRBJ2-7,TRBD1,CSVVGQGREQYF,TGCAGCGTTGTGGGACAGGGCCGCGAGCAGTACTTC
-,TRBV6-5,TRBJ2-1,-,CASSYSLAPYNEQFF,TGTGCCAGCAGTTACTCACTAGCTCCATACAATGAGCAGTTCTTC
-,TRBV15,TRBJ1-6,-,CASRGSYNSPLHF,TGTGCCTCTCGGGGATCCTATAATTCACCCCTCCACTTT
-,TRBV28,TRBJ1-1,-,CASAGRNTEAFF,TGTGCCAGCGCCGGTCGGAACACTGAAGCTTTCTTT
hyperexpanded,TRBV7-9,TRBJ1-2,-,CASSSAGANYGYTF,TGTGCCAGCAGCTCCGCGGGAGCTAACTATGGCTACACCTTC
-,TRBV5-1,TRBJ1-6,TRBD1,CASSLGQGANSPLHF,TGCGCCAGCAGCTTGGGACAGGGTGCCAATTCACCCCTCCACTTT
-,TRBV10-3,TRBJ2-3,TRBD2,CAISPGGSGSPSTDTQYF,TGTGCCATCAGCCCCGGGGGGAGCGGGAGCCCAAGCACAGATACGCAGTATTTT
-,TRBV5-6,TRBJ2-7,-,CASSLGPPTGTSYEQYF,TGTGCCAGCAGCTTGGGACCCCCTACAGGTACCTCCTACGAGCAGTACTTC
-,TRBV10-2,TRBJ1-2,-,CASSLDPRGYGYTF,TGCGCCAGCAGTTTGGACCCGAGGGGGTATGGCTACACCTTC
-,TRBV19,TRBJ1-2,-,CARRGVGGYTF,TGTGCTCGTAGGGGGGTCGGGGGCTACACCTTC
-,TRBV5-1,TRBJ2-7,-,CASSGGRYEQYF,TGCGCCAGCAGCGGGGGACGTTACGAGCAGTACTTC
-,TRBV5-1,TRBJ1-4,TRBD1,CASSLGVGSDRARNEKLFF,TGCGCCAGCAGCTTAGGCGTAGGCAGCGACAGGGCGCGAAATGAAAAACTGTTTTTT
-,TRBV28,TRBJ2-2,TRBD1,CASSLTGVSGELFF,TGTGCCAGCAGTTTGACAGGGGTCTCCGGGGAGCTGTTTTTT
-,TRBV9,TRBJ1-2,-,CASSADRFYGYTF,TGTGCCAGCAGCGCGGACAGATTTTATGGCTACACCTTC
-,TRBV28,TRBJ1-2,TRBD1,CASSQQGAANYGYTF,TGTGCCAGCAGTCAACAGGGGGCCGCTAACTATGGCTACACCTTC
-,TRBV19,TRBJ1-5,-,CASSSRVGPQHF,TGTGCCAGTAGTTCCAGGGTTGGTCCCCAGCATTTT
-,TRBV10-3,TRBJ1-2,-,CAIRGPSEQGGYTF,TGTGCCATCAGGGGGCCCTCCGAACAAGGGGGCTACACCTTC
-,TRBV4-2,TRBJ2-2,TRBD2,CASRVGLAGAGTGELFF,TGTGCCAGCAGAGTCGGACTAGCGGGAGCGGGGACCGGGGAGCTGTTTTTT
-,TRBV6-4,TRBJ2-3,-,CASSAGRTDTQYF,TGTGCCAGCAGTGCGGGGAGGACAGATACGCAGTATTTT
-,TRBV7-3,TRBJ2-1,-,CASTLGGANNEQFF,TGTGCCAGCACCTTAGGGGGGGCCAACAATGAGCAGTTCTTC
-,TRBV7-8,TRBJ2-7,TRBD2,CASSLGLAATSGTYEQYF,TGTGCCAGCAGCTTAGGGCTCGCGGCGACTAGCGGAACCTACGAGCAGTACTTC
-,TRBV19,TRBJ2-6,TRBD1,CASSGTGVTNVLTF,TGTGCCAGTTCCGGGACAGGGGTAACCAACGTCCTGACTTTC
-,TRBV5-6,TRBJ1-2,TRBD1,CASSLWQGVTLAYGYTF,TGTGCCAGCAGCTTGTGGCAGGGGGTAACATTGGCCTATGGCTACACCTTC
-,TRBV4-1,TRBJ1-1,TRBD1,CASSQSRGQKNTEAFF,TGCGCCAGCAGCCAGTCCAGGGGGCAGAAGAACACTGAAGCTTTCTTT
-,TRBV6-4,TRBJ2-1,-,CASSPDSYNEQFF,TGTGCCAGCAGCCCCGACTCCTACAATGAGCAGTTCTTC
-,TRBV19,TRBJ2-1,TRBD2,CASRTSGRINEQFF,TGTGCCAGTCGTACTAGCGGGAGGATCAATGAGCAGTTCTTC
many,TRBV7-9,TRBJ2-1,-,CASSFRDLEGGQFF,TGTGCCAGCAGCTTCCGGGACCTCGAGGGCGGGCAGTTCTTC
-,TRBV19,TRBJ2-3,-,CASSPRDGSTDTQYF,TGTGCCAGTAGTCCTAGGGACGGGAGCACAGATACGCAGTATTTT
-,TRBV14,TRBJ2-7,-,CASSLLDRAYEQYF,TGTGCCAGCAGCCTCCTGGACAGAGCCTACGAGCAGTACTTC
few,TRBV30,TRBJ1-1,-,CAWRRAGYTEAFF,TGTGCCTGGAGACGGGCAGGGTACACTGAAGCTTTCTTT
-,TRBV12-5,TRBJ1-1,-,CASGFSGTRNTEAFF,TGTGCTAGTGGTTTCTCCGGGACAAGGAACACTGAAGCTTTCTTT
-,TRBV5-1,TRBJ2-5,TRBD2,CASSLAFGGALETQYF,TGCGCCAGCAGCTTGGCCTTCGGGGGGGCACTGGAGACCCAGTACTTC
-,TRBV6-4,TRBJ2-1,TRBD1,CASSGTGKGYNEQFF,TGTGCCAGCAGTGGGACAGGGAAGGGCTACAATGAGCAGTTCTTC
-,TRBV30,TRBJ2-3,-,CAWSVRYRASTDTQYF,TGTGCCTGGAGTGTACGCTACAGGGCCTCCACAGATACGCAGTATTTT
-,TRBV7-3,TRBJ1-1,-,CASSLGGSSSEAFF,TGTGCCAGCAGCTTAGGAGGGTCTTCGTCTGAAGCTTTCTTT
-,TRBV30,TRBJ1-1,TRBD1,CARLGQGRNTEAFF,TGTGCCCGACTGGGACAGGGTCGGAACACTGAAGCTTTCTTT
-,TRBV28,TRBJ2-1,-,CASSLYPGHNEQFF,TGTGCCAGCAGTTTATATCCAGGGCACAATGAGCAGTTCTTC